This T cell receptor beta chain is from a study of blood T cell repertoires in COVID-19. Study at large: Samples of COVID-19 (acute and convalescent) were obtained from the United States, Italy and Spain. T cells, B-cell-depleted T cells, or PBMCs provided the cDNA or gDNA that served as material.

The CDR3 spans 14 residues. The germline V gene encodes CDR1 LGHDT and CDR2 YNNKEL (reference sequence). The V segment lost 1 base and the J segment 3 bases; nucleotides outside the gene matches: 2. This table comes from immunoSEQ multiplex PCR, and its TCRdb copy is limited to in-frame clones, with some not included. The sample includes under 300,000 clones, approximately 83% of them seen just once. This clonotype was obtained from a man aged 25-40 years who had recovered from COVID-19. Sequenced input: peripheral blood. This chain uses TRBV3-1 (or the pseudogene TRBV3-2) with TRBJ1-1, with 7 bases that match TRBD1. CDR3 nucleotides: TGTGCCAGCAGCCAAGTTACAGGGGACACTGAAGCTTTCTTT. It is translated as CASSQVTGDTEAFF.